A single sample is the source of the 14 T cell receptor beta chains below, sequenced in a study of identical twins. TCRdb used MiXCR to reprocess the 5' RACE reads, holding one entry per CDR3 protein. The sample has a few hundred thousand distinct CDR3 sequences, less than 9% seen once; the top ten hold approximately 2.1%. Separately, the same data were catalogued under a study of yellow fever vaccine responses in identical twins.

Sequencing was performed on memory (CD45RO+) T cells sorted from blood. Source of these receptors: a woman under 30 in good health.

The CDR3 DNA reads TGTGCCATCATGTCGGGACTAGGGTACACCGGGGAGCTGTTTTTT. Translation gives CAIMSGLGYTGELFF. The genes are TRBV10-3 and TRBJ2-2, with TRBD2 matching 8 bases. Germline CDR1 reads ENHRY; CDR2 reads SYGVKD. V lost 7 bases to trimming and J lost 3 bases; unmatched junction nucleotides: 7. The CDR3 totals 15 residues.

V gene TRBV3-1 combines with J gene TRBJ2-1, with a tentative D call TRBD2 (6 bases). The germline gives CDR1 LGHDT, CDR2 YNNKEL (reference sequence). CDR3 length equals 13 residues. V was shortened by 3 bases and J by 8 bases, with 11 bases between the two germline ends. CDR3 DNA sequence: TGTGCCAGCAGCCAGAGACTAGTTGATGAGCAGTTCTTC. Amino acids: CASSQRLVDEQFF.

This clonotype occurred a few times. This rearrangement joins TRBV15 to TRBJ2-3; D may be TRBD1 (6 bases). Looked up from germline, CDR1 is LNHNV and CDR2 is YYDKDF (reference sequence). CDR3 length equals 16 residues. Trimming shortened V by 3 bases and J by 1 base, and 14 bases separated the two germline ends. The CDR3 region is CATSSPNRDRTDTQYF. CDR3 coding DNA: TGTGCCACCAGCAGCCCTAACAGGGACCGCACAGATACGCAGTATTTT.

The chain carries TRBV7-9 and TRBJ1-4; D is unclear. The CDR3 is 13 amino acids. Germline CDR1 SEHNR, CDR2 FQNEAQ (reference sequence). Deletions cut 5 bases from V and 7 bases from J, with 11 bases between. CDR3 sequence: CASSKPGFEKLFF. CDR3 nucleotides: TGTGCCAGCAGCAAACCGGGGTTTGAAAAACTGTTTTTT.

At least ten counts were recorded for this clonotype. The chain couples TRBV4-2 to TRBJ2-6, with D possibly TRBD1 on 6 matching bases. Per the germline V gene, CDR1 is LGHNA and CDR2 is YNFKEQ. V lost 0 bases, J lost 1 base, and 13 bases lay in between. CDR3 length equals 18 residues. The CDR3 bases are TGTGCCAGCAGCCAAGAACCCCTAGGGGGTTCTGGGGCCAACGTCCTGACTTTC. Its translation: CASSQEPLGGSGANVLTF.

This chain connects TRBV5-1 to TRBJ2-5; TRBD2 agrees at 9 bases. Losses at the gene ends were 6 bases for V and 2 bases for J; bases not matched to a gene: 5. This CDR3 contains 14 residues. From germline, CDR1 is SGHRS and CDR2 YFSETQ. CDR3 sequence (DNA): TGCGCCAGCACCCTGACTAGCGGACAAGAGACCCAGTACTTC. Amino acid sequence: CASTLTSGQETQYF.

The genes are TRBV20-1 and TRBJ2-1, with D possibly being TRBD2 (5 bases). This CDR3 contains 15 residues. V was shortened by 0 bases and J by 3 bases, with 12 bases between the two germline ends. Germline V gene lookup returns CDR1 DFQATT and CDR2 SNEGSKA (reference sequence). CDR3 in amino acids: CSARDQERYYNEQFF. Here the CDR3 DNA reads TGCAGTGCTAGAGATCAAGAGCGGTACTACAATGAGCAGTTCTTC.

This chain uses TRBV20-1 with TRBJ2-3; 10 nucleotides agree with TRBD2. Germline values: CDR1 DFQATT, CDR2 SNEGSKA (reference sequence). The J segment lost 7 bases and the V segment lost 1 base, leaving 2 bases of the junction unmatched. This CDR3 is 13 amino acids long. CDR3 sequence: CSARVLAGNTQYF. Here the CDR3 DNA reads TGCAGTGCTAGAGTACTAGCGGGGAATACGCAGTATTTT.

This clonotype has more than one count but fewer than ten. The rearrangement links TRBV10-3 to TRBJ2-7, with 8 bases aligning to TRBD2. With V trimmed by 2 bases and J by 7 bases, 7 bases remained unmatched. Germline loops: CDR1 ENHRY, CDR2 SYGVKD. CDR3 length: 14 residues. CDR3 DNA sequence: TGTGCCATCAGTGAGCGGGAGGGTCCTGCGGAGCAGTACTTC. It encodes CAISEREGPAEQYF.

A few counts support this clonotype. The J gene is TRBJ1-4, the V gene TRBV5-1, with TRBD1 as a possible D gene (5 bases). The germline CDR1 and CDR2 sequences are SGHRS and YFSETQ. The CDR3 sequence is 18 residues long. Trimming took 4 bases from V and 0 from J, leaving 19 bases between them. The DNA for the CDR3 is TGCGCCAGCAGCCTAGGGAGAACGGGGACTGCAACTAATGAAAAACTGTTTTTT. The encoded protein is CASSLGRTGTATNEKLFF.

This clonotype was seen at least ten times. The V call is TRBV7-9, the J call TRBJ2-1, with D perhaps matching TRBD2 (5 bases). The CDR3 loop spans 16 amino acids. The germline V and J ends were trimmed by 6 bases and 8 bases, with 23 bases remaining between them. Germline CDR1 SEHNR, CDR2 FQNEAQ (reference sequence). The CDR3 region is CASRPNLLEGWDEQFF. The CDR3, as DNA: TGTGCCAGCAGACCCAACCTCTTAGAGGGTTGGGATGAGCAGTTCTTC.

The chain couples TRBV12-3 or TRBV12-4 to TRBJ2-2, with 11 bases aligning to TRBD1. The CDR3 has 14 amino acids. The J segment lost 8 bases and the V segment lost 5 bases, leaving 4 bases of the junction unmatched. The CDR3 nucleotides read TGTGCCAGCAGTGCGGACAGGGGGCTGGGGGAGCTGTTTTTT. This codes for CASSADRGLGELFF.

A few counts support this clonotype. The chain combines TRBV19 with TRBJ1-1; 7 bases fit TRBD1. Germline values: CDR1 LNHDA, CDR2 SQIVND (reference sequence). The CDR3 runs 15 residues. With 2 bases clipped from V and 1 base from J, the junction kept 4 bases outside the gene matches. CDR3 sequence reads: CASSIHRGPNTEAFF. CDR3 bases: TGTGCCAGTAGTATACACAGGGGTCCGAACACTGAAGCTTTCTTT. The entire variable domain, with the rest obtained from reference TRBV19 and TRBJ1-1, is as follows: DGGITQSPKYLFRKEGQNVTLSCEQNLNHDAMYWYRQDPGQGLRLIYYSQIVNDFQKGDIAEGYSVSREKKESFPLTVTSAQKNPTAFYLCASSIHRGPNTEAFFGQGTRLTVV.

This clonotype was found many times. The rearrangement links TRBV4-1 to TRBJ2-7; 12 bases line up with TRBD2. The V gene end was trimmed by 1 base and the J gene end by 4 bases; junction bases not matched to a gene: 5. CDR1 is MGHRA, CDR2 YSYEKL, per germline. The CDR3 has 16 residues. This chain's CDR3 is CASSQGLAGDRYEQYV. The CDR3 region has the DNA TGCGCCAGCAGCCAAGGACTAGCGGGGGACCGTTACGAGCAGTACGTC.